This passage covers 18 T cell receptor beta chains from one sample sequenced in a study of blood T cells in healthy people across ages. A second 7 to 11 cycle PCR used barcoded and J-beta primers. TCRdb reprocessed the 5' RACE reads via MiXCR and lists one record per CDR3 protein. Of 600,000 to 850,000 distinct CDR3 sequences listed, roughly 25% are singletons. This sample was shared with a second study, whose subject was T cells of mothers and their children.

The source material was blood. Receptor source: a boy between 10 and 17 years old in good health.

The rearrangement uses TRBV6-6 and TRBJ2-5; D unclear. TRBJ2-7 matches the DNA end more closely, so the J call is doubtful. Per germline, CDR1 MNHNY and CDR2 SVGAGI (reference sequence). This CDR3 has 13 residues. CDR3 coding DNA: TGTGCCAGCAGTTACAGCCGGACCTACGAGCAGTACTTC. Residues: CASSYSRTYEQYF.

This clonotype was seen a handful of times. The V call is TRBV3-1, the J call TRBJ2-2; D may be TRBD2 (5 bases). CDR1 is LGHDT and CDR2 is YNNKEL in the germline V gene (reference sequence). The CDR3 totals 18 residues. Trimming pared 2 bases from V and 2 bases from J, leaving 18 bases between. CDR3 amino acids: CASSQLEGAAINTGELFF. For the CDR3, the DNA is TGTGCCAGCAGCCAATTAGAGGGTGCTGCGATCAACACCGGGGAGCTGTTTTTT.

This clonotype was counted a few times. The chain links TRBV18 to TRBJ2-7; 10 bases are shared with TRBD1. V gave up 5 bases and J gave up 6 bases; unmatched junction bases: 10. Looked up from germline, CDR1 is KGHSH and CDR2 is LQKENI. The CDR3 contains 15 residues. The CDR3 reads CASSTSGTGELEQYF. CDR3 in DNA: TGTGCCAGCTCAACATCCGGGACAGGGGAGCTCGAGCAGTACTTC.

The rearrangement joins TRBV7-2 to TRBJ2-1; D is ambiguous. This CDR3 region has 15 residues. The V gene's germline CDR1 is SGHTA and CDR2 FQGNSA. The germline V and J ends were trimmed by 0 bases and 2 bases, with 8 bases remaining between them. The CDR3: CASSLAGITYNEQFF. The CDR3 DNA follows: TGTGCCAGCAGCTTAGCGGGAATCACCTACAATGAGCAGTTCTTC.

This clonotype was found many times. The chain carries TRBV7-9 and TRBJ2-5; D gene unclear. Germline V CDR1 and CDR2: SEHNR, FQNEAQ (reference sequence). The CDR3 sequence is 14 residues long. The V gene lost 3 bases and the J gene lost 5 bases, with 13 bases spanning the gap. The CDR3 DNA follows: TGTGCCAGCAGCTTCCTTGGTAGCACGGAGACCCAGTACTTC. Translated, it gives CASSFLGSTETQYF.

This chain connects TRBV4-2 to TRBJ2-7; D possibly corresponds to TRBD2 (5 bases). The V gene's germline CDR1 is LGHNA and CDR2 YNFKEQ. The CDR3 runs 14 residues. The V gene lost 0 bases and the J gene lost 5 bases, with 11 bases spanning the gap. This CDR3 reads CASSQDRVEDEQYF. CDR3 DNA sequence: TGTGCCAGCAGCCAAGATCGGGTGGAGGACGAGCAGTACTTC.

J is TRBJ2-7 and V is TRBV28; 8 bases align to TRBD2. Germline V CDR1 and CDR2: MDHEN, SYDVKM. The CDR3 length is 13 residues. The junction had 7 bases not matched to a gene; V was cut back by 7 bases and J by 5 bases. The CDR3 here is CASTQRERDEQYF. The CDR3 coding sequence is TGTGCCAGCACCCAGCGGGAGAGGGACGAGCAGTACTTC.

This chain's CDR3 is CASSLDEGLSTDTQYF. Here the CDR3 DNA reads TGCGCCAGCAGCTTGGACGAGGGCCTCAGCACAGATACGCAGTATTTT. The chain recombines TRBV5-1 with TRBJ2-3, with a tentative D call TRBD2 (5 bases). The germline V gene has CDR1 SGHRS and CDR2 YFSETQ. Trimming removed 0 bases at V and 0 bases at J, with 11 bases between. The CDR3 is made up of 16 amino acids.

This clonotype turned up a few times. DNA of the CDR3: TGTGCCAGCAGTGAAGAAGCGGACTTCATCGAGCAGTACTTC. This translates into CASSEEADFIEQYF. The chain links TRBV6-1 to TRBJ2-7; weak D call: TRBD2 (5 bases). The CDR3 extends over 14 amino acids. Per the germline V gene, CDR1 is MNHNS and CDR2 is SASEGT. V gave up 1 base and J gave up 6 bases, with 13 bases separating them.

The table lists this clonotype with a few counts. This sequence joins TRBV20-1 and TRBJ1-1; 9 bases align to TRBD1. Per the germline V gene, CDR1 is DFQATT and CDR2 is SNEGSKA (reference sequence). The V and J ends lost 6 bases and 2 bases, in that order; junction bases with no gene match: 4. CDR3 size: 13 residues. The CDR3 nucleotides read TGCAGTGCCGACAGGGGGTATAACACTGAAGCTTTCTTT. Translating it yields CSADRGYNTEAFF.

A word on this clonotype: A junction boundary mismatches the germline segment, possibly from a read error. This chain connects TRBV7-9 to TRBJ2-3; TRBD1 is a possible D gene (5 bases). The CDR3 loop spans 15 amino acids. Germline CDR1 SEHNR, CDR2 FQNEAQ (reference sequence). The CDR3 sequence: CAGSFRGISTDTQYF. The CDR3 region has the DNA TGTGCCGGCAGCTTTAGGGGAATTAGCACAGATACGCAGTATTTT.

CDR3 amino acids: CASSQVGIAGGLQDTQYF. CDR3 DNA: TGCGCCAGCAGCCAAGTGGGCATAGCGGGGGGGCTCCAAGATACGCAGTATTTT. The chain is built from TRBV4-1 and TRBJ2-3; 11 bases map to TRBD2. J was trimmed by 5 bases and V by 1 base; bases with no gene match: 11. CDR1 and CDR2 from the germline V gene are MGHRA and YSYEKL. The CDR3 extends over 18 amino acids.

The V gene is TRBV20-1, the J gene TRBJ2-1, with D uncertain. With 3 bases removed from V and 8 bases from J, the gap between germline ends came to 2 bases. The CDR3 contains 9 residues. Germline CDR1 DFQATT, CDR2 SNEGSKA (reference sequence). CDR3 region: CSASYEQFF. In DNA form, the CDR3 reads TGCAGTGCTAGCTATGAGCAGTTCTTC.

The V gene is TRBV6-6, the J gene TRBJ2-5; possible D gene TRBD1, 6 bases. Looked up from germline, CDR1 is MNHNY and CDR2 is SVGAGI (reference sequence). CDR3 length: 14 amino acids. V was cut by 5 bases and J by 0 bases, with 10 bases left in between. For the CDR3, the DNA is TGTGCCAGCAGTCATGGACAGTACCAAGAGACCCAGTACTTC. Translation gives CASSHGQYQETQYF.

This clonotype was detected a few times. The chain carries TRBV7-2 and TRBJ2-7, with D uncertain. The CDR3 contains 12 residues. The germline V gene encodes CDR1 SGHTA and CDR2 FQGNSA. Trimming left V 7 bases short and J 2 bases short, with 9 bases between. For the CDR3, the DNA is TGTGCCAGCACCTACCCCCCCTACGAGCAGTACTTC. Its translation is CASTYPPYEQYF.

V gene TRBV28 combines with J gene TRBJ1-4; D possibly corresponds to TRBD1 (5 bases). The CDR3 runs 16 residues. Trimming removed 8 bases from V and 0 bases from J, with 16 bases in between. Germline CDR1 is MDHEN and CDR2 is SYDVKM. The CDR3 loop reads CASGETAIATNEKLFF. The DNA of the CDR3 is TGTGCCAGCGGAGAGACAGCGATTGCAACTAATGAAAAACTGTTTTTT.

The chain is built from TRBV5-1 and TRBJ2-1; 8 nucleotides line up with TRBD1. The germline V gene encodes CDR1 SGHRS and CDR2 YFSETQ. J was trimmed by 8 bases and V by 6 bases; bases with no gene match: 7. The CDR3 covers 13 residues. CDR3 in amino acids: CASMLGQGDEQFF. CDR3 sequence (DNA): TGCGCCAGCATGCTCGGACAGGGCGATGAGCAGTTCTTC.

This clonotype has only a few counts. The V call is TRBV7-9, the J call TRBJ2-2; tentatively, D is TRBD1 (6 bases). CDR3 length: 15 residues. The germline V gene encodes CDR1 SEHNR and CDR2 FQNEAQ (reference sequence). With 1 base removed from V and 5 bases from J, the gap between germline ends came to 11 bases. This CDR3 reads CASSLGDIETGELFF. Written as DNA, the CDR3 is TGTGCCAGCAGCTTAGGGGACATCGAAACCGGGGAGCTGTTTTTT.